The subject of this entry is one TCR beta chain. Its antigen is unknown. The data stem from a study of PD-1 blockade in classical Hodgkin lymphoma. Study context: The nivolumab dose that patients received was 3 mg/kg, given intravenously every 2 weeks.

All trial patients relapsed after autologous stem cell transplantation. It was by magnetic negative selection that CD4+ T cells were purified from thawed PBMCs. Complete response, partial response or progressive disease was each patient's best response. TCRdb's table, derived via immunoSEQ multiplex PCR, lists solely in-frame clones and lacks some. The sample includes just under 30,000 clones, approximately 83% seen only once; the top ten take more than 2%. General observations from the study: Reported baseline diversity: healthy donors highest, relapsed/refractory patients lowest. Newly diagnosed patients had diversity similar to the baseline diversity of complete responders.

This CDR3 has 14 residues. From germline, CDR1 is SGHAT and CDR2 FQNNGV. V lost 0 bases to trimming and J lost 4 bases, with 8 bases between them. Sample: CD4+ T cells from blood, taken at baseline. The sequence came from a human donor with classical Hodgkin lymphoma. The chain combines TRBV11-2 with TRBJ2-3; D may be TRBD1 (6 bases). CDR3 nucleotides: TGTGCCAGCAGCTTAGACAGGGGAGCAGATACGCAGTATTTT. Translation gives CASSLDRGADTQYF. The variable domain in full, completed from reference TRBV11-2 and TRBJ2-3, reads EAGVAQSPRYKIIEKRQSVAFWCNPISGHATLYWYQQILGQGPKLLIQFQNNGVVDDSQLPKDRFSAERLKGVDSTLKIQPAKLEDSAVYLCASSLDRGADTQYFGPGTRLTVL.